The rows below give T cell receptor beta chains drawn from one sample of a study of lymphopenia after photon versus proton radiotherapy. Sequencing was performed with immunoSEQ multiplex PCR; in TCRdb, only in-frame clones are kept and a portion is missing. The table shows about 58,000 clones, with approximately 84% occurring only once. Sequencing was performed on peripheral blood, taken from a patient treated with proton-based radiotherapy. These receptors were collected from a man in his sixties with pancreatic cancer. Each CDR3 is given with its conserved first and last residue. Each record gives: CDR3 protein, clone size, V gene. Where a row states a size, it is once, few, many or the class of an expanded clone; other rows omit it.

CDR3 protein: CASSSGQGARDEQFF
clone size: few
V gene: TRBV7-9

CDR3 protein: CSVCISGGQETQYF
clone size: NA
V gene: TRBV29-1

CDR3 protein: CASSLLGEAFF
clone size: NA
V gene: TRBV28

CDR3 protein: CASSQASSGSAGASNEQFF
clone size: NA
V gene: TRBV4-3

CDR3 protein: CASRSAGGSYNEQFF
clone size: NA
V gene: TRBV6-6

CDR3 protein: CASSLWKAGRRDEQFF
clone size: once
V gene: TRBV27

CDR3 protein: CASSQLGGRSGYTF
clone size: once
V gene: TRBV11-2

CDR3 protein: CASSQDPGLLEQYF
clone size: NA
V gene: TRBV4-2

CDR3 protein: CASRDRADRWHF
clone size: NA
V gene: TRBV19

CDR3 protein: CASSARSGELFF
clone size: NA
V gene: TRBV7-2

CDR3 protein: CASSITSSPVETQYF
clone size: NA
V gene: TRBV19

CDR3 protein: CASSERGQANTEAFF
clone size: NA
V gene: TRBV6-1

CDR3 protein: CASSVIPGLADTQYF
clone size: few
V gene: TRBV6-1

CDR3 protein: CASSFTPGSANEKLFF
clone size: NA
V gene: TRBV28

CDR3 protein: CASSRLAGLPYEQYF
clone size: NA
V gene: TRBV11-3

CDR3 protein: CASSRLGTGGTGELFF
clone size: NA
V gene: TRBV4-1